This TCR beta chain was identified in a study of regulatory T cells in long-lasting Graves disease. The time point was: newly diagnosed GD, antithyroid drugs for less than 3 months. The TCR library was prepared using RNA isolated from PBMCs. Graves' disease diagnosis followed American Thyroid Association guidelines. Construction of the TCR beta libraries employed iRepertoire HTBI primers in conjunction with Arm-PCR of CDR3 regions. Each CDR3 protein is one row after TCRdb ran MiXCR on the multiplex PCR reads. The sample includes hundreds of thousands of distinct CDR3 sequences, 16% of them seen just once. With V trimmed by 8 bases and J by 1 base, 2 bases remained unmatched. CDR1 is SNHLY and CDR2 is FYNNEI in the germline V gene. There are 12 residues in the CDR3. The same sample was also studied in work on T cells in Graves' hyperthyroidism and ophthalmopathy. That source adds: Calling Graves' hyperthyroidism stable meant ophthalmopathy did not progress within 18 months. A model of 13 V-J pairs discriminated ophthalmopathy from stable hyperthyroidism.

V and J are TRBV2 and TRBJ2-7, with 7 bases matching TRBD1. Sequencing used peripheral blood mononuclear cells (PBMCs), obtained at new diagnosis, from a patient treated with antithyroid drugs. This TCR derives from a woman in her 30s with Graves disease. CDR3: CASGQDSYEQYF. The CDR3 DNA reads as TGTGCCAGCGGACAGGATTCCTACGAGCAGTACTTC.